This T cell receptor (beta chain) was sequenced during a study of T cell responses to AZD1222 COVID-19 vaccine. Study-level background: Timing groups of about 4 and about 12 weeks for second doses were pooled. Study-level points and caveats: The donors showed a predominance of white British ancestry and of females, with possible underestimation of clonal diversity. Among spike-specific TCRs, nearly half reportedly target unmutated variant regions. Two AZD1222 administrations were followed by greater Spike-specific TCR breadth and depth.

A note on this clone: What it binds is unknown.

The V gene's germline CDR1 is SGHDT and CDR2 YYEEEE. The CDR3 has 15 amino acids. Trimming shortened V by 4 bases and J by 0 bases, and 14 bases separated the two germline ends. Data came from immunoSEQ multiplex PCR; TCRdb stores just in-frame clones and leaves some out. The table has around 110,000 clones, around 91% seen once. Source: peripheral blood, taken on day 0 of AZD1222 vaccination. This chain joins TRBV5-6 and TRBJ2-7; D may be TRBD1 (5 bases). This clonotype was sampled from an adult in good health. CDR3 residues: CASSLPGISSYEQYF. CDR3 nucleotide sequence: TGTGCCAGCAGCCTTCCAGGGATCAGCTCCTACGAGCAGTACTTC. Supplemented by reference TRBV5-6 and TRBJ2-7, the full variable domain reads DAGVTQSPTHLIKTRGQQVTLRCSPKSGHDTVSWYQQALGQGPQFIFQYYEEEERQRGNFPDRFSGHQFPNYSSELNVNALLLGDSALYLCASSLPGISSYEQYFGPGTRLTVT.